This TCR beta chain was observed in a study of regulatory T cells in long-lasting Graves disease. Across the whole study: Patients met the persistent Graves' disease definition after over 5 years of antithyroid drugs with positive TSH receptor antibodies.

With respect to this clonotype: Its antigen is as yet unknown.

Findings and limits, study-wide: Newly diagnosed patients shared about a thousand public clonotypes; persistent patients shared 2,500 to 3,000. Newly diagnosed disease favored TRBV20-1 and TRBJ2-1 over persistent disease.

CDR1 is LGHNT, CDR2 FRNRAP, per germline. The V gene lost 0 bases and the J gene lost 8 bases, with 13 bases spanning the gap. The CDR3 is 14 amino acids. Assembly of TCR beta libraries relied on iRepertoire HTBI primers together with Arm-PCR of CDR3 regions. TCRdb re-derived calls from the multiplex PCR reads in MiXCR, one entry per CDR3 protein. Counted here are over 650,000 distinct CDR3 sequences, 25% to 35% occurring once; the ten biggest clones make up roughly 46%. Regarding time point: persistent/refractory GD, antithyroid drugs over 5 years with positive TRAb. PBMC RNA served as the TCR library source. Doctors identified Graves' disease using the American Thyroid Association guidelines.

The TCR originated in a female donor with Graves disease. The chain recombines TRBV12-5 with TRBJ1-1, with a tentative D call TRBD1 (5 bases). The sample was peripheral blood mononuclear cells (PBMCs), taken when the disease was refractory, from a patient treated with antithyroid drugs. The CDR3 DNA sequence: TGTGCTAGTGGTTTGGTACAGGAACAGACCGAAGCTTTCTTT. Translating it yields CASGLVQEQTEAFF.